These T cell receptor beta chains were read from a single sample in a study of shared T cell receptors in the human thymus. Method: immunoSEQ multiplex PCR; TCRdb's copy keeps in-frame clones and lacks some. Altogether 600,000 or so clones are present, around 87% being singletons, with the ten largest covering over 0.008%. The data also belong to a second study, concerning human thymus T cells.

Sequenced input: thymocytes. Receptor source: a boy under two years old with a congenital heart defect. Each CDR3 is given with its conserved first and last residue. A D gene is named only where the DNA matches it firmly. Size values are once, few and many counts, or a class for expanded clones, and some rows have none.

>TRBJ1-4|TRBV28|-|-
TGTGCCAGCAGTTTAAGACAGAAGAATGAAAAACTGTTTTTT
CASSLRQKNEKLFF
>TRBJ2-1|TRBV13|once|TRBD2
TGTGCCAGCAGCCTGTTTGACCCGAGCGGGGGGCCATCCTACAATGAGCAGTTCTTC
CASSLFDPSGGPSYNEQFF
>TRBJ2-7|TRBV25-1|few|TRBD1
TGTGCCAGCAGTCTTGGGACAGGGAACTACGAGCAGTACTTC
CASSLGTGNYEQYF
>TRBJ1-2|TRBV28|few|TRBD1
TGTGCCAGCAGTTTATGCGTCGGCGACAGGGGGGGTTATGGCTACACCTTC
CASSLCVGDRGGYGYTF
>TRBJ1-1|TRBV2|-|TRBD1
TGTGCCAGTCGACAGGGGAGGGGGAACACTGAAGCTTTCTTT
CASRQGRGNTEAFF
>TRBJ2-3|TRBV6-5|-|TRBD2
TGTGCCAGCAGCGCGGGGGGGGGTTCGACAGATACGCAGTATTTT
CASSAGGGSTDTQYF
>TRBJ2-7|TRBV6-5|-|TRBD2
TGTGCCAGCAGTTACCCGGGACTAGCGGGCCTGGAGCAGTACTTC
CASSYPGLAGLEQYF
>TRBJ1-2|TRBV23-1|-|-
TGCGCCAGCAGTCAGAATGCTCTTCAGGGCAACTATGGCTACACCTTC
CASSQNALQGNYGYTF
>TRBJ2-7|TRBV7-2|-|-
TGTGCCAGCAGCTTAGGCGGGCACAGGGTCGGGGACGAGCAGTACTTC
CASSLGGHRVGDEQYF
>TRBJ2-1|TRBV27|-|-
TGTGCCAGCAGAAAAACCGGGACAGAGCAGTTCTTC
CASRKTGTEQFF
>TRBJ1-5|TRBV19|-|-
TGTGCCAGTAGGAGAGGAGTCAATCAGCCCCAGCATTTT
CASRRGVNQPQHF
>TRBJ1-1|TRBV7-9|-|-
TGTGCCAGCAGCCCGGGTGGAAACACTGAAGCTTTCTTT
CASSPGGNTEAFF
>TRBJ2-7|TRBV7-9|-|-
TGTGCCAGCAGCCCATACCCCGCGGGCTCCTACGAGCAGTACTTC
CASSPYPAGSYEQYF
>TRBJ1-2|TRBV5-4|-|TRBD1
TGTGCCAGCAGCTCCGGACAGGGATGCGGCTACACCTTC
CASSSGQGCGYTF
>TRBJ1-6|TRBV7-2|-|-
TGTGCCAGCAGCCCCCGAAGGAGCTCCTATAATTCACCCCTCCACTTT
CASSPRRSSYNSPLHF
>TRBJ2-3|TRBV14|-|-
TGTGCCAGCAGCCGAGGACTGAACACAGATACGCAGTATTTT
CASSRGLNTDTQYF
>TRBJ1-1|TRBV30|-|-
TGTGCTCACATCACAGGGCCGAACACTGAAGCTTTCTTT
CAHITGPNTEAFF
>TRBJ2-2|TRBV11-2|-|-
TGTGCCAGCAGCGCGGGACGAGTGGGGACCGGGGAGCTGTTTTTT
CASSAGRVGTGELFF
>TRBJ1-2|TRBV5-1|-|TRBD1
TGCGCCAGCACCGGGACAGGGGAAGCTAACTATGGCTACACCTTC
CASTGTGEANYGYTF
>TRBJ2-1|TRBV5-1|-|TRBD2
TGCGCCAGCAGCTTGGTAGGACTAGCGGGCCAAAGCTCCTACAATGAGCAGTTCTTC
CASSLVGLAGQSSYNEQFF
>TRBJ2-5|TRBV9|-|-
TGTGCCAGCAGCCCCCTCTGGGGGCCAGAGACCCAGTACTTC
CASSPLWGPETQYF
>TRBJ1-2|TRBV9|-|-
TGTGCCAGCAGCGTAGATGTGCAGGGAATCTATGGCTACACCTTC
CASSVDVQGIYGYTF
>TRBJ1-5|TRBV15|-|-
TGTGCCACCAGCACAGGAACAGGGTGGGATCAGCCCCAGCATTTT
CATSTGTGWDQPQHF
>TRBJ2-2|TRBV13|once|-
TGTGCCAGCAGCTTGGGACAAAAACCCGGGGAGCTGTTTTTT
CASSLGQKPGELFF
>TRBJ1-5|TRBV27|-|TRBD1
TGTGCCAGCAGGCACATACAGGGGAAGAATAGCAATCAGCCCCAGCATTTT
CASRHIQGKNSNQPQHF